What follows are 27 T cell receptor beta chains derived from one specimen sequenced in a study of T cells in Graves' hyperthyroidism and ophthalmopathy. RNA transcripts yielded amplified TCR beta CDR3 regions. The primer set for the first-round RT-PCR of the TCR CDR3 was HTBI. TCRdb itself ran the multiplex PCR reads through MiXCR, one entry per CDR3 protein. The table lists 95,000 to 110,000 distinct CDR3 sequences, approximately 50% of them singletons, with roughly 26% in the top ten. Input material: blood. These receptor sequences come from a man between 35 and 55 years old with Graves' hyperthyroidism.

This clonotype has only a few counts. The gene calls are TRBV12-3 or TRBV12-4 and TRBJ1-1; no clear D. V lost 7 bases and J 3 bases, leaving 18 bases between the germline ends. The CDR3 contains 15 residues. The CDR3 loop reads CASTPPRLMDTEAFF. The CDR3 DNA reads as TGTGCCAGCACCCCCCCCCGGCTCATGGACACTGAAGCTTTCTTT.

This clonotype was picked up many times. A read error may explain this, as a much larger clone is one base away. This chain joins TRBV20-1 and TRBJ2-7, with D possibly called TRBD1 or TRBD2 (5 bases each). The CDR3 consists of 12 residues. Deletions cut 7 bases from V and 3 bases from J, with 13 bases between. Germline CDR1 is DFQATT and CDR2 is SNEGSKA (reference sequence). The CDR3 spells CSVRDGFYEQYF. The CDR3 DNA reads TGCAGTGTAAGGGACGGTTTCTACGAGCAGTACTTC.

This clonotype was recorded at least ten times. The chain recombines TRBV7-6 with TRBJ2-1, with 7 bases fitting TRBD2. The CDR3 loop spans 16 amino acids. V shed 1 base, J shed 6 bases, and the junction held 9 bases outside the gene matches. Germline V lookup: CDR1 SGHVS, CDR2 FNYEAQ. Written as DNA, the CDR3 is TGTGCCAGCAGCTTAGACGGCGGGGGACTCGCCAATGAGCAGTTCTTC. Translation: CASSLDGGGLANEQFF.

This clonotype was seen at least ten times. The chain employs TRBV5-8 and TRBJ2-1; D is unresolved. Germline CDR1 reads SGHTS; CDR2 reads YDEGEE. CDR3 length: 13 amino acids. Deletions cut 2 bases from V and 9 bases from J, with 12 bases between. The CDR3 protein is CASSFEAWGEQFF. CDR3 bases: TGTGCCAGCAGCTTTGAAGCATGGGGTGAGCAGTTCTTC.

This clonotype appeared many times. V gene TRBV7-8 combines with J gene TRBJ2-2; 11 nucleotides align to TRBD2. The CDR3 contains 16 residues. Germline V CDR1 and CDR2: SGHVS, FQNEAQ. The V and J ends lost 6 bases and 1 base, in that order; junction bases with no gene match: 4. CDR3 sequence (DNA): TGTGCCAGCAGGGCTAGCGGGGGGTTGAACACCGGGGAGCTGTTTTTT. It translates to CASRASGGLNTGELFF.

This clonotype showed up many times. This chain connects TRBV6-5 to TRBJ1-4, with a weak D call TRBD1 (5 bases). Germline V gene data show CDR1 as MNHEY and CDR2 as SVGAGI. This CDR3 region has 14 residues. Deletions cut 2 bases from V and 8 bases from J, with 12 bases between. The chain's CDR3 is CASSYLGGREKLFF. CDR3 DNA sequence: TGTGCCAGCAGTTACCTCGGGGGAAGGGAAAAACTGTTTTTT.

The gene calls are TRBV20-1 and TRBJ2-3; 10 bases are a match to TRBD2. The CDR3 is 13 residues long. CDR1 is DFQATT and CDR2 is SNEGSKA in the germline V gene (reference sequence). After removal of 6 bases from V and 11 bases from J, the junction contained 11 bases not matched to a gene. As DNA, the CDR3 is TGCAGTGCCGGGACTAGCGTCTACAATGAGCAGTATTTT. This codes for CSAGTSVYNEQYF.

Regarding this clonotype: At one end the junction does not follow the germline gene, possibly because of a read error. This chain connects TRBV15 to TRBJ1-1; D unresolved. The germline V gene has CDR1 LNHNV and CDR2 YYDKDF (reference sequence). There are 13 residues in the CDR3. The CDR3 sequence is CATSRNSYNEQYF. In DNA form, the CDR3 reads TGTGCCACCAGCAGAAACTCCTACAATGAGCAGTACTTT.

This clonotype has ten or more counts. The J gene is TRBJ2-1, the V gene TRBV7-2, with 7 bases fitting TRBD2. Losses at the gene ends were 2 bases for V and 4 bases for J; bases not matched to a gene: 5. The CDR3 runs to 15 residues. The germline V gene has CDR1 SGHTA and CDR2 FQGNSA. The chain's CDR3 is CASSLPSGSYNEQFF. CDR3 DNA sequence: TGTGCCAGCAGCTTACCTAGCGGATCATACAATGAGCAGTTCTTC.

Comments on this clonotype: Possible read error: a much larger clone is one base away. The J gene is TRBJ2-5, the V gene TRBV4-1; 8 positions agree with TRBD2. There are 15 residues in the CDR3. Germline loops: CDR1 MGHRA, CDR2 YSYEKL. The CDR3 loop reads CASSQERGAQETQHF. In DNA, the CDR3 is TGCGCCAGCAGCCAAGAGCGGGGGGCCCAAGAGACCCAGCACTTC.

Concerning this clonotype itself: This likely comes from a read error, as the CDR3 has no conserved phenylalanine or tryptophan at its end. This rearrangement joins TRBV6-2 or TRBV6-3 to TRBJ2-1, with D hard to call. V gave up 5 bases and J gave up 8 bases, with 7 bases separating them. The CDR3 is made up of 11 amino acids. From germline, CDR1 is MNHEY and CDR2 SVGEGT. The CDR3 DNA is TGTGCCAGCAGTAATAGTGATGAGCAGTTCTCC. Its translation is CASSNSDEQFS.

This clonotype showed up just once. The junction departs from germline at one end; a sequencing error may be responsible. The chain employs TRBV29-1 and TRBJ2-7; 9 bases line up with TRBD2. The CDR3 sequence is 14 residues long. From germline, CDR1 is SQVTM and CDR2 ANQGSEA. CDR3 nucleotide sequence: TGCAGCGTTGAGCTTAGCGGGAGCTCAAGCAAGCAATACTTC. It is translated as CSVELSGSSSKQYF.

At least ten counts were recorded for this clonotype. The chain joins TRBV5-1 to TRBJ2-2, with 7 bases that match TRBD1. Trimming cost V 4 bases and J 4 bases; bases outside gene matches: 4. The germline CDR1 and CDR2 sequences are SGHRS and YFSETQ. The CDR3 totals 14 residues. CDR3: CASSNGQATGELFF. The CDR3 coding sequence is TGCGCCAGCAGCAACGGACAGGCCACCGGGGAGCTGTTTTTT. Complete variable domain (other parts from reference TRBV5-1 and TRBJ2-2): KAGVTQTPRYLIKTRGQQVTLSCSPISGHRSVSWYQQTPGQGLQFLFEYFSETQRNKGNFPGRFSGRQFSNSRSEMNVSTLELGDSALYLCASSNGQATGELFFGEGSRLTVL.

At least ten counts were recorded for this clonotype. The V call is TRBV25-1, the J call TRBJ1-1; the match to TRBD1 covers 7 bases. V dropped 7 bases and J dropped 1; count of bases not matched to a gene: 0. Germline CDR1 and CDR2: MGHDK and SYGVNS. There are 12 residues in the CDR3. The CDR3 spells CASNRGNTEAFF. The CDR3 nucleotides are TGTGCCAGCAACAGGGGGAACACTGAAGCTTTCTTT.

The V gene is TRBV10-3, the J gene TRBJ1-5; unclear D gene. The V gene's germline CDR1 is ENHRY and CDR2 SYGVKD. V lost 0 bases and J 4 bases, leaving 10 bases between the germline ends. CDR3 length: 15 residues. CDR3 sequence (DNA): TGTGCCATCAGTGAGTCGCCAGATCCAAATCAGCCCCAGCATTTT. As protein: CAISESPDPNQPQHF.

This clonotype was counted many times. The rearrangement uses TRBV10-3 and TRBJ2-2; 7 bases line up with TRBD2. The germline V gene encodes CDR1 ENHRY and CDR2 SYGVKD. The length of the CDR3 is 16 residues. V was clipped by 10 bases and J by 1 base; unmatched bases: 12. This CDR3 reads CATAAILALNTGELFF. CDR3 sequence (DNA): TGTGCCACTGCCGCCATACTAGCGTTGAACACCGGGGAGCTGTTTTTT.

The V gene is TRBV7-2, the J gene TRBJ2-1, with a tentative D call TRBD1 (5 bases). V lost 1 base and J lost 4, with 11 bases in between. In germline, CDR1 is SGHTA, CDR2 FQGNSA. The CDR3 has 15 residues. CDR3 DNA: TGTGCCAGCAGCTTAGGTAGGCAGGGTTACAATGAGCAGTTCTTC. It encodes CASSLGRQGYNEQFF. Full variable domain (rest looked up from reference TRBV7-2 and TRBJ2-1): GAGVSQSPSNKVTEKGKDVELRCDPISGHTALYWYRQSLGQGLEFLIYFQGNSAPDKSGLPSDRFSAERTGGSVSTLTIQRTQQEDSAVYLCASSLGRQGYNEQFFGPGTRLTVL.

The chain recombines TRBV24-1 with TRBJ2-7, with 8 bases identical to TRBD1. The CDR3 length is 15 residues. V lost 3 bases and J lost 7; bases outside the gene matches: 10. The germline gives CDR1 KGHDR, CDR2 SFDVKD. CDR3 DNA: TGTGCCACCAGTGATGCAGCAGGGGGCCACGGGGAGCAGTACTTC. Translating it yields CATSDAAGGHGEQYF.

Concerning this clonotype: A junction end diverges from the germline sequence, so it may reflect a read error. The rearrangement uses TRBV7-2 and TRBJ2-1; 8 bases are shared with TRBD2. The CDR3 totals 16 residues. From germline, CDR1 is SGHTA and CDR2 FQGNSA. The DNA for the CDR3 is TGTGCCAGCAGGAGCAAGCGGGGGTCCCGTTACAATGAGCTGTTCTTC. Residues: CASRSKRGSRYNELFF.

This clonotype was picked up a small number of times. The rearrangement joins TRBV6-5 to TRBJ1-1; 11 bases fit TRBD1. Germline trimming cut 8 bases from V and 1 base from J; bases unmatched to any gene: 9. The CDR3 runs to 16 residues. Germline-derived CDR1 and CDR2 are MNHEY and SVGAGI. CDR3 loop: CASQRTGGAGNTEAFF. CDR3 DNA sequence: TGTGCCAGCCAGAGGACAGGGGGCGCGGGGAACACTGAAGCTTTCTTT.

The rearrangement uses TRBV5-6 and TRBJ2-7; tentatively, D is TRBD2 (5 bases). Germline assignment: CDR1 SGHDT and CDR2 YYEEEE. V shed 4 bases and J shed 2 bases, with 13 bases lying between them. The CDR3 length is 14 residues. For the CDR3, the DNA is TGTGCCAGCAGCATATTATCCGGGGCCTACGAGCAGTACTTC. Translated: CASSILSGAYEQYF.

This clonotype showed up many times. CDR3: CASSMDRGHEQYF. The CDR3 region has the DNA TGTGCCAGTAGTATGGACAGGGGCCACGAGCAGTACTTC. The chain employs TRBV19 and TRBJ2-7; TRBD1 matches at 9 bases. J gave up 5 bases and V 3 bases, and 2 bases lay outside the gene matches. The germline V gene encodes CDR1 LNHDA and CDR2 SQIVND (reference sequence). The CDR3 covers 13 residues.

This clonotype was detected many times. The chain joins TRBV12-3 or TRBV12-4 to TRBJ2-7, with 7 bases lining up with TRBD2. V gave up 1 base and J gave up 3 bases; unmatched junction bases: 3. The CDR3 has 14 residues. CDR3 region: CASSLGGEGYEQYF. CDR3 bases: TGTGCCAGCAGTTTAGGAGGGGAGGGCTACGAGCAGTACTTC.

The chain couples TRBV7-3 to TRBJ1-6, with D maybe TRBD1 (5 bases). The V end lost 5 bases, the J end lost 9 bases, and 20 bases lay between the germline ends. The CDR3 spans 16 residues. Germline V gene lookup returns CDR1 SGHTA and CDR2 FQGTGA. Here the CDR3 DNA reads TGTGCCAGCAGCCTAGATATGGAAGGGGTGCTTTCACCCCTCCACTTT. As protein: CASSLDMEGVLSPLHF.

Here the CDR3 DNA reads TGTGCCAGCAGGCGGGCAGGGAAGCTTGGAGCTTTCTTT. Its protein product is CASRRAGKLGAFF. V and J are TRBV5-8 and TRBJ1-1, with D tentatively TRBD1 (5 bases). The germline V gene encodes CDR1 SGHTS and CDR2 YDEGEE. This CDR3 contains 13 residues. V lost 5 bases and J lost 10, with 18 bases in between.

The chain couples TRBV10-3 to TRBJ2-7; 11 bases align to TRBD2. This CDR3 contains 18 residues. Trimming took 0 bases from V and 0 from J; bases not matched to a gene: 7. From germline, CDR1 is ENHRY and CDR2 SYGVKD. The CDR3 nucleotides read TGTGCCATCAGTGAGTCCCGGACTAGCGGGTGGAACTCCTACGAGCAGTACTTC. Protein: CAISESRTSGWNSYEQYF.

The chain recombines TRBV29-1 with TRBJ2-1; TRBD2 agrees at 12 bases. The CDR3 is 15 amino acids. Per germline, CDR1 SQVTM and CDR2 ANQGSEA. The V and J ends lost 0 bases and 8 bases, in that order; junction bases with no gene match: 5. As DNA, the CDR3 is TGCAGCGTTGAAGAGGCTAGCGGGGGGGTCGATGAGCAGTTCTTC. Translation gives CSVEEASGGVDEQFF.